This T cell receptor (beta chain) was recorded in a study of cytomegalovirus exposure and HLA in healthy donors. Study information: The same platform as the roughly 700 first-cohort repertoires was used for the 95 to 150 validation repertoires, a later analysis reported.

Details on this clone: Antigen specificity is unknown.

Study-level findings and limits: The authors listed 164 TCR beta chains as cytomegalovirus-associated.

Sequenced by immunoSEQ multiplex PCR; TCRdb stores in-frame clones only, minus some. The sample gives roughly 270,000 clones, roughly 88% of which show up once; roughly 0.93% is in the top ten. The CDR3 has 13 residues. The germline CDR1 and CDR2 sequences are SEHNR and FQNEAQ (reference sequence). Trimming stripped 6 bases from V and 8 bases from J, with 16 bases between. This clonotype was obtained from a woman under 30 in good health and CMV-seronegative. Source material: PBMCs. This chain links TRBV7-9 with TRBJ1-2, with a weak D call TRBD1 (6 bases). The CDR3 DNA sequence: TGTGCCAGCAGGGGGAGGGGGGAATCGGGCTACACCTTC. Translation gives CASRGRGESGYTF.